This T cell receptor (beta chain) was recovered during a study of T cells expressing NK-cell markers. On the study more broadly: Seven of the eight sequenced donors were classified as HCMV-seropositive, and one was classified as seronegative. Study-wide findings and caveats: Unclear, still, was the HCMV specificity of the expanded NKG2C+ T cell clones.

The CDR3 is made up of 14 amino acids. Germline-derived CDR1 and CDR2 are SGHTA and FQGNSA. 5'RACE template switching with UMIs generated TCR beta cDNA. TCRdb reprocessed the 5' RACE reads and reports one entry per CDR3 protein, with no DNA. In total, the table holds about 540,000 distinct CDR3 sequences. To note about this clonotype: Its antigen remains unidentified.

What was sequenced was blood T cells: a sorted CD56 or NKG2C T cell subset, CD4+ or CD8+ T cells, or bulk PBMC T cells (not recorded which). This clonotype was obtained from a young man in good health. The V gene is TRBV7-2, the J gene TRBJ1-5; TCRdb gives TRBD1 as the D gene, but with no DNA this cannot be confirmed. The CDR3 is CASSLAGGSQPQHF.